A selection of T cell receptor beta chains follows, all from one sample in a study of blood T cells in healthy people across ages. TCRdb recomputed calls from the 5' RACE reads with MiXCR, one row per CDR3 protein. The sample holds 1.2 million to 1.5 million distinct CDR3 sequences, roughly 64% seen once. Sequenced: blood. The receptors shown here come from a man aged 18 to 29 in good health. Each CDR3 is given without its conserved first and last residue.

cdr3_aa v_call cdr3_length
SRRGTGEGGYT TRBV20-1 11
ASSPDTRDRAGRGYT TRBV4-3 15
ASSQENVFEQY TRBV4-2 11
SAPTLTPTEAF TRBV20-1 11
ASSQEGGHGELF TRBV4-2 12
SVEDQPMGSDEQY TRBV29-1 13
ASSQPAKGTRYT TRBV4-1 12
SASREAQY TRBV20-1 8
AISDRAGENTEAF TRBV10-3 13
ASTPLAMTYEQY TRBV6-2/TRBV6-3 12
ASSITRTSYNEQF TRBV7-8 13
ASSLSPRLYEQY TRBV27 12
SASHMNQPQH TRBV20-1 10
ASSPDGQQETQY TRBV3-1 12
AISEPGQGAGTDTQY TRBV10-3 15
ASSPPQRDYEQY TRBV28 12
ASRSWGGNSPLH TRBV5-6 12
ASSSTSMNTEAF TRBV5-1 12